These T cell receptor beta chains were read from a single sample in a study of regulatory T cells in long-lasting Graves disease. TCRdb recomputed calls from the multiplex PCR reads with MiXCR, one row per CDR3 protein. The sample has 350,000 to 450,000 distinct CDR3 sequences, roughly 25% seen once. Source: peripheral blood mononuclear cells (PBMCs), taken when the disease was refractory, from a patient treated with antithyroid drugs. These receptors were obtained from a middle-aged woman with Graves disease. CDR3s include the opening cysteine and the closing phenylalanine or tryptophan. A D gene is named only where the DNA matches it firmly. Size is stated for part of the rows, as once, few or many counts, or as a class when the clone is expanded.

DNA: TGCAGCGTCGCGACAGGGTCTGGAAACACCATATATTTT
CDR3: CSVATGSGNTIYF
size: few
J: TRBJ1-3
D: TRBD1
V: TRBV29-1

DNA: TGCGCCAGCAGACGTATGGGGGGATCCTACGAGCAGTACTTC
CDR3: CASRRMGGSYEQYF
size: NA
J: TRBJ2-7
D: NA
V: TRBV4-1

DNA: TGTGCCAGCAGTTTATTCGCAGGGGACCATGGCTACACCTTC
CDR3: CASSLFAGDHGYTF
size: NA
J: TRBJ1-2
D: NA
V: TRBV27

DNA: TGTGCCAGCAGCCCGACCCGGACAGGGAAGAACACTGAAGCTTTCTTT
CDR3: CASSPTRTGKNTEAFF
size: many
J: TRBJ1-1
D: TRBD1
V: TRBV7-8

DNA: TGTGCCAGCAGTTTAAGGGGGTCGCGCACTGAAGCTTTCTTT
CDR3: CASSLRGSRTEAFF
size: many
J: TRBJ1-1
D: NA
V: TRBV28

DNA: TGCGCCAGCAGCTCATCCGGGACAGCTTACGAGCAGTACTTC
CDR3: CASSSSGTAYEQYF
size: NA
J: TRBJ2-7
D: TRBD1
V: TRBV5-1

DNA: TGCAGTGCCCTGACCCGGGACGAGAGCTCCTACGAGCAGTACTTC
CDR3: CSALTRDESSYEQYF
size: NA
J: TRBJ2-7
D: NA
V: TRBV20-1

DNA: TGTGCCAGCAGCCAAGCGGGGTCCCCGGCAGAGACCCAGTACTTC
CDR3: CASSQAGSPAETQYF
size: few
J: TRBJ2-5
D: NA
V: TRBV3-1

DNA: TGTGCCAGTTACCACGGGGGGAGGGCCAGCGGGGAGCTGTTTTTT
CDR3: CASYHGGRASGELFF
size: many
J: TRBJ2-2
D: TRBD2
V: TRBV2

DNA: TGCAGTGCTAGAGGGATTCGTACGGGGCGAGAGTGGGAGTACGAGCAGTACTTC
CDR3: CSARGIRTGREWEYEQYF
size: few
J: TRBJ2-7
D: NA
V: TRBV20-1

DNA: TGTGCCAGCAGCTTAAGGCACGGGGTTATACAATACAATGAGCAGTTCTTC
CDR3: CASSLRHGVIQYNEQFF
size: NA
J: TRBJ2-1
D: NA
V: TRBV11-3

DNA: TGTGCCGCACTGATTGGGACAGCCTACGAGCAGTACTTC
CDR3: CAALIGTAYEQYF
size: few
J: TRBJ2-7
D: TRBD1
V: TRBV6-1

DNA: TGTGCCAGCGGGCCTACGGGGCCCTACGAGCAGTACTTC
CDR3: CASGPTGPYEQYF
size: few
J: TRBJ2-7
D: NA
V: TRBV27

DNA: TGCAGTGCTAGAGAAGCAGGGGGCACCGAGCAGTACTTC
CDR3: CSAREAGGTEQYF
size: many
J: TRBJ2-7
D: TRBD1
V: TRBV20-1

DNA: TGTGCCAGCAGCTCTATGACTAGCGGGGGAAACATTCAGTACTTC
CDR3: CASSSMTSGGNIQYF
size: few
J: TRBJ2-4
D: TRBD2
V: TRBV5-6

DNA: TGCAGTGCTATTCAGGGACGGTTAACTTATAGCAATCAGCCCCAGCATTTT
CDR3: CSAIQGRLTYSNQPQHF
size: many
J: TRBJ1-5
D: NA
V: TRBV20-1